One T cell receptor (beta chain) is described in this entry. Its antigen is not identified. The sample belongs to a study of regulatory T cells in long-lasting Graves disease. Study-wide findings and caveats: Favored gene segments in persistent disease were TRBV28, TRBJ1-2 and TRBJ2-5.

Trimming cost V 6 bases and J 1 base, with 10 bases left between them. The length of the CDR3 is 13 residues. Germline V lookup: CDR1 DFQATT, CDR2 SNEGSKA (reference sequence). Construction of the TCR beta libraries employed iRepertoire HTBI primers in conjunction with Arm-PCR of CDR3 regions. TCRdb ran MiXCR on the multiplex PCR reads and lists one entry per CDR3 protein. Of around 360,000 distinct CDR3 sequences in the sample, around 15% are singletons; the top ten hold 20% to 25%. Time point here: newly diagnosed GD, antithyroid drugs for less than 3 months. RNA extracted from PBMCs served as the sequencing template. The data were also submitted as part of a second study, on T cells in Graves' hyperthyroidism and ophthalmopathy. That source notes: With the HTBI primer set, the TCR CDR3 went through a first round of RT-PCR. Within blood appeared most thyroid clonotypes that had expanded above 0.001.

The chain uses TRBV20-1 and TRBJ1-5, with D unresolved. Source: peripheral blood mononuclear cells (PBMCs), taken at new diagnosis, from a patient treated with antithyroid drugs. This receptor was identified in a woman aged 18-29 years with Graves disease. This chain's CDR3 is CSAEGVSNQPQHF. CDR3 DNA: TGCAGTGCAGAGGGCGTCAGCAATCAGCCCCAGCATTTT.